This T cell receptor beta chain was found in a study of blood T cell repertoires in COVID-19. The wider study: Acute and convalescent COVID-19 specimens originated in the United States, Italy and Spain. PBMCs, B-cell-depleted T cells, or T cells provided the cDNA or gDNA that made up the material.

The germline V gene has CDR1 GTSNPN and CDR2 SVGIG (reference sequence). The ends were cut back, 0 bases at V and 6 bases at J, with 11 bases in the middle. The CDR3 totals 13 residues. As handled by the study authors: From reference gene primer amplification, estimates of nucleated cell counts were derived. Sequenced by immunoSEQ multiplex PCR; TCRdb stores in-frame clones only, minus some. V and J calls and clone size are those listed in that table; D and trimming were worked out from the DNA. The sample records roughly 170,000 clones, about 85% being singletons. Source material: peripheral blood. The rearrangement joins TRBV30 to TRBJ1-1; D unclear. The origin of this receptor is a woman aged 45-65 years with COVID-19, enrolled during active disease. The CDR3: CAWSVATPAEAFF. CDR3 coding DNA: TGTGCCTGGAGTGTGGCGACTCCCGCTGAAGCTTTCTTT. Using reference TRBV30 and TRBJ1-1 for the parts outside the CDR3, the full variable domain is SQTIHQWPATLVQPVGSPLSLECTVEGTSNPNLYWYRQAAGRGLQLLFYSVGIGQISSEVPQNLSASRPQDRQFILSSKKLLLSDSGFYLCAWSVATPAEAFFGQGTRLTVV.